This TCR beta chain was observed in a study of T-cell reconstitution after alpha-beta-depleted transplantation in children. The study's findings and limits: Diversity of TCRbeta at day 60 was high in some patients, arising from surviving recipient T cells and thymic progenitors.

This clonotype was observed a handful of times. Its antigen is currently unknown. For TCRbeta, the library was prepared with unique molecular identifiers. One entry per CDR3 protein results from TCRdb running MiXCR on the PCR reads. Among about 980,000 distinct CDR3 sequences, around 30% were seen once, and the ten largest hold about 28%. CDR1 is SGHVS, CDR2 FQNEAQ, per germline. The CDR3 has 15 amino acids. Trimming removed 5 bases at V and 0 bases at J, with 11 bases between. The receptor's source is a boy in the first two years of life who had a stem cell transplant for SCID, so the T cells may come from the graft donor. V usage is TRBV7-8 and J usage is TRBJ1-3, with no clear D. The starting material was PBMCs, mostly from graft donor cells, obtained 360 days after TCRalphabeta/CD19-depleted stem cell transplant. The CDR3 region is CASSKPSDSGNTIYF. CDR3 sequence (DNA): TGTGCCAGCAGCAAACCGTCGGACTCTGGAAACACCATATATTTT.